This T cell receptor beta chain stems from a study of T cells and copy number aberrations in small-cell lung cancer. The CDR3 consists of 15 residues. With 1 base removed from V and 2 bases from J, the gap between germline ends came to 12 bases. Germline CDR1 is MGHRA and CDR2 is YSYEKL. This clone has just one count. What it recognizes is unknown. Donors had limited-stage small-cell lung cancer, resected between about 2008 and 2021. Some clones are missing from TCRdb's copy, which holds only in-frame ones; the method was immunoSEQ multiplex PCR. The sample includes 120 or so clones, 95% to 98% of them seen just once. Study-level findings and limits: All specimens were formalin-fixed paraffin-embedded tissue, prone to sequencing artifacts. Compared with adjacent lung tissue, tumors had lower T-cell richness and clonality and non-significantly lower density. A small sample size limited this study; results need validation.

The sample taken for sequencing was normal tissue next to the tumor. The source is a man aged 55 to 70 with small cell lung cancer. The chain recombines TRBV4-1 with TRBJ2-7; D is unresolved. CDR3 DNA sequence: TGCGCCAGCAGCCAAGCGATGGGCGAGACCTACGAGCAGTACTTC. It specifies CASSQAMGETYEQYF.